This T cell receptor beta chain was sequenced in a study of blood T cell repertoires in COVID-19. As processed by the authors: Counts of nucleated cells, estimated from reference gene primer amplification, were obtained. Sequencing was performed with immunoSEQ multiplex PCR; in TCRdb, only in-frame clones are kept and a portion is missing. D and trimming come from the DNA, and the V and J calls and clone size come from that table. Found here are 180,000 or so clones, about 89% of them singletons; the top ten hold 0.7% to 0.9%. Participants' reported clinical history set cohort assignment. The CDR3 spans 15 residues. Germline lookup yields CDR1 LNHDA and CDR2 SQIVND (reference sequence). V was pared by 5 bases and J by 4 bases, with 15 bases between.

Sequenced input: PBMCs or T cells enriched from blood (not recorded which). J is TRBJ2-1 and V is TRBV19; TRBD2 might be the D (5 bases). The TCR was taken from a woman under 30 who had recovered from COVID-19. CDR3 nucleotide sequence: TGTGCCAGTAGTGTTCTAGCCAAAGGTTACAATGAGCAGTTCTTC. Protein sequence: CASSVLAKGYNEQFF. The variable domain in full, with the rest retrieved from reference TRBV19 and TRBJ2-1, is DGGITQSPKYLFRKEGQNVTLSCEQNLNHDAMYWYRQDPGQGLRLIYYSQIVNDFQKGDIAEGYSVSREKKESFPLTVTSAQKNPTAFYLCASSVLAKGYNEQFFGPGTRLTVL.